This paragraph covers one TCR beta chain sequence. There are 12 residues in the CDR3. CDR1 and CDR2 (germline): LNHDA, SQIVND (reference sequence). The V end lost 6 bases, the J end lost 6 bases, and 9 bases lay between the germline ends. TCRdb's table, derived via immunoSEQ multiplex PCR, lists solely in-frame clones and lacks some. The sample shows 250,000 to 350,000 clones, approximately 85% of them seen only once. This specimen belongs to a study of blood T cell repertoires in COVID-19. The participants were between about 18 and 90 years old and came from some 23 US areas. Donors were grouped by their self-reported clinical history. Two negative PCRs, clearance, or symptom resolution characterized the recovered Cohort 3 donors.

The genes are TRBV19 and TRBJ2-1; no clear D gene. The sample consisted of PBMCs or T cells enriched from blood (not recorded which). This receptor was taken from a woman in her 30s who had recovered from COVID-19. The CDR3 coding sequence is TGTGCCAGTAGCCCCGGTCCCAATGAGCAGTTCTTC. Translated: CASSPGPNEQFF.